This T cell receptor beta chain was captured in a study of T cell responses to AZD1222 COVID-19 vaccine. General study results and limits: The study identified only five to seven AZD1222 recipients as seropositive at baseline.

Germline values: CDR1 ENHRY, CDR2 SYGVKD. Trimming stripped 4 bases from V and 3 bases from J, with 7 bases between. CDR3 size: 12 residues. Points on this clone: Its antigen is undetermined.

TCRdb keeps only in-frame clones here, not all; method: immunoSEQ multiplex PCR. The sample records 40,000 to 50,000 clones, roughly 88% being singletons. The sequence derives from an adult who received the AZD1222 COVID-19 vaccine. V gene TRBV10-3 combines with J gene TRBJ2-7; possible D gene TRBD1, 5 bases. Here the sequenced sample was peripheral blood, taken 28 days after the second AZD1222 dose. CDR3 protein: CAISGQRYEQYF. CDR3 sequence (DNA): TGTGCCATCAGTGGACAGCGCTACGAGCAGTACTTC.